The 30 T cell receptor beta chains given below trace back to one sample, sequenced in a study of blood T cells in healthy people across ages. The use of a sample-barcoded 5' primer and a J-beta primer mix characterized a second PCR of roughly 6 to 12 cycles. TCRdb called the 5' RACE reads again in MiXCR, with one record for every CDR3 protein. Among about 970,000 distinct CDR3 sequences listed, roughly half were seen once. Sample: blood. The source of these receptors is a woman aged 55 to 70 in good health.

V and J are TRBV5-8 and TRBJ1-2; D may be TRBD1 (6 bases). Deletions cut 3 bases from V and 7 bases from J, with 19 bases between. The CDR3 has 15 amino acids. The germline CDR1 and CDR2 sequences are SGHTS and YDEGEE. CDR3 sequence (DNA): TGTGCCAGCAGCTCTTACCCACAGGGTCAAGGTGGCTACACCTTC. Translation: CASSSYPQGQGGYTF.

The chain employs TRBV6-2 or TRBV6-3 and TRBJ2-7; D is perhaps TRBD1 (5 bases). With 7 bases removed from V and 2 bases from J, the gap between germline ends came to 15 bases. Germline values: CDR1 MNHEY, CDR2 SVGEGT. There are 14 residues in the CDR3. CDR3 protein: CASTSAGSPYEQYF. The CDR3 coding sequence is TGTGCCAGCACCTCTGCAGGGTCCCCCTACGAGCAGTACTTC.

The genes are TRBV6-1 and TRBJ2-5, with D perhaps assigned TRBD1 or TRBD2 (5 bases each). The J call may be mistaken, given a closer DNA end match to TRBJ2-7. Germline V gives CDR1 MNHNS, CDR2 SASEGT. The CDR3 covers 13 residues. The CDR3 DNA sequence: TGTGCCAGCAGTGACGGGGCAGGCTACGAGCAGTACTTC. This encodes CASSDGAGYEQYF.

J is TRBJ1-1 and V is TRBV20-1; 7 bases map to TRBD1. The V gene end was trimmed by 2 bases and the J gene end by 0 bases; junction bases not matched to a gene: 3. Germline CDR1 reads DFQATT; CDR2 reads SNEGSKA (reference sequence). The length of the CDR3 is 14 residues. Here the CDR3 DNA reads TGCAGTGCTAGACCAGACAGGGTGAACACTGAAGCTTTCTTT. Protein product: CSARPDRVNTEAFF.

The J gene is TRBJ1-1, the V gene TRBV29-1; TRBD1 matches at 10 bases. This CDR3 spans 16 amino acids. The germline V gene has CDR1 SQVTM and CDR2 ANQGSEA. V trimming: 6 bases; J trimming: 1 base; junction bases outside the gene matches: 11. The CDR3 region has the DNA TGCAGCGTCCTCCCCGGGACAGGGGTGAGGAACACTGAAGCTTTCTTT. Protein product: CSVLPGTGVRNTEAFF. Complete variable domain (other parts from reference TRBV29-1 and TRBJ1-1): SAVISQKPSRDICQRGTSLTIQCQVDSQVTMMFWYRQQPGQSLTLIATANQGSEATYESGFVIDKFPISRPNLTFSTLTVSNMSPEDSSIYLCSVLPGTGVRNTEAFFGQGTRLTVV.

The V gene is TRBV11-2, the J gene TRBJ2-3; D unclear. The germline V gene has CDR1 SGHAT and CDR2 FQNNGV. CDR3 length: 15 residues. V dropped 5 bases and J dropped 2 bases, with 14 bases sitting between them. The CDR3 here is CASSPALISTDTQYF. The CDR3 DNA reads TGTGCCAGCAGCCCGGCGTTAATCTCCACAGATACGCAGTATTTT.

This chain joins TRBV25-1 and TRBJ2-7; D not resolved. Looked up from germline, CDR1 is MGHDK and CDR2 is SYGVNS. The CDR3 extends over 13 amino acids. The V end was cut by 3 bases, the J end by 3 bases, with 9 bases between. The CDR3 loop is CASSEARLYEQYF. In DNA, the CDR3 is TGTGCCAGCAGTGAGGCTCGCCTCTACGAGCAGTACTTC.

The sample holds a few counts of this clonotype. The genes are TRBV4-1 and TRBJ2-7; the D gene is possibly TRBD2 (6 bases). The tail of the sequence fits TRBJ2-5 better, so the J call may be wrong. This CDR3 region has 17 residues. Germline-derived CDR1 and CDR2 are MGHRA and YSYEKL. The CDR3, as DNA: TGCGCCAGCAGCCAAGATCCCGGAGGGCTAGACGCGGAGACCCAGTACTTC. Its translation is CASSQDPGGLDAETQYF.

This clonotype was seen a few times. The chain joins TRBV6-6 to TRBJ2-7; 10 nucleotides agree with TRBD2. V lost 5 bases and J lost 6; bases outside the gene matches: 10. This CDR3 spans 15 amino acids. Germline V gives CDR1 MNHNY, CDR2 SVGAGI (reference sequence). This CDR3 is CASSSGRAHIGEQYF. DNA for the CDR3: TGTGCCAGCAGTAGCGGGAGGGCCCACATCGGCGAGCAGTACTTC.

This clonotype has a handful of counts. The chain joins TRBV6-4 to TRBJ2-5; weak D call: TRBD1 (6 bases). Germline CDR1 and CDR2: MRHNA and SNTAGT. Trimming pared 4 bases from V and 2 bases from J, leaving 14 bases between. The length of the CDR3 is 15 residues. CDR3 loop: CASSAGAGTQETQYF. The DNA of the CDR3 is TGTGCCAGCAGTGCAGGGGCTGGGACACAAGAGACCCAGTACTTC.

This clonotype was seen a single time. V is TRBV27 and J is TRBJ2-3, with D possibly matching TRBD2 (5 bases). Between the trimmed V and J ends, which lost 5 bases and 2 bases, there was a span of 14 bases. Germline V gives CDR1 MNHEY, CDR2 SMNVEV (reference sequence). The CDR3 has 15 residues. This CDR3 reads CASSPSRVVTDTQYF. The CDR3 DNA sequence: TGTGCCAGCAGTCCTAGCCGAGTGGTCACAGATACGCAGTATTTT.

Details on this clonotype: One end of the junction fails to match germline, which may point to a read error. This chain uses TRBV3-1 with TRBJ2-7; D is ambiguous. CDR1 and CDR2 from the germline V gene are LGHDT and YNNKEL (reference sequence). The CDR3 has 11 amino acids. In nucleotides, the CDR3 is TGTGCCGGCAGCCGAAGTCTCGAGCAGTACTTC. It yields the protein CAGSRSLEQYF.

About this clonotype itself: A much larger clone sits a single nucleotide away, making a read error possible. The chain recombines TRBV12-3 or TRBV12-4 with TRBJ1-6; no clear D. The CDR3 length is 12 residues. The CDR3 spells CAGSLVGSPLHF. DNA for the CDR3: TGTGCCGGCAGTCTGGTCGGTTCACCCCTCCACTTT.

This clonotype has more than one count but fewer than ten. The rearrangement joins TRBV15 to TRBJ1-2; tentatively, D is TRBD1 (5 bases). The V and J ends lost 1 base and 7 bases respectively, with 19 bases between them. The CDR3 runs 16 residues. Germline CDR1 is LNHNV and CDR2 is YYDKDF (reference sequence). The CDR3 sequence: CATSRARGISGFGYTF. CDR3 nucleotide sequence: TGTGCCACCAGCAGAGCTCGGGGGATCTCAGGATTTGGCTACACCTTC.

This clonotype was seen once. The chain couples TRBV4-1 to TRBJ2-7; D is perhaps TRBD1 (5 bases). Trimming took off 6 bases at V and 2 bases at J, with 14 bases between the two ends. CDR1 is MGHRA and CDR2 is YSYEKL in the germline V gene. This CDR3 is built from 14 residues. CDR3 DNA: TGCGCCAGCAGAGCAATCCCCAGGGCCTACGAGCAGTACTTC. It yields the protein CASRAIPRAYEQYF.

V and J are TRBV4-2 and TRBJ2-5; 7 nucleotides line up with TRBD2. The CDR3 covers 14 residues. CDR1 and CDR2 from the germline V gene are LGHNA and YNFKEQ. J gave up 11 bases and V 2 bases, and 11 bases lay outside the gene matches. CDR3 in amino acids: CASSQTGTTNEQYF. The CDR3 DNA sequence: TGTGCCAGCAGCCAAACCGGGACTACCAATGAGCAGTACTTC.

This clonotype was found a few times. The V gene is TRBV5-6, the J gene TRBJ2-7; 10 nucleotides align to TRBD1. Germline V gives CDR1 SGHDT, CDR2 YYEEEE. The V segment lost 7 bases and the J segment 2 bases; nucleotides outside the gene matches: 15. CDR3 length equals 17 residues. CDR3 loop: CASQPGQGIASTYEQYF. Written as DNA, the CDR3 is TGTGCCAGCCAGCCGGGACAGGGGATTGCTAGTACCTACGAGCAGTACTTC.

The chain has TRBV20-1 and TRBJ2-7, with 7 bases matching TRBD2. V lost 0 bases, J lost 2 bases, and 10 bases stayed unmatched. CDR3 length: 16 amino acids. CDR1 DFQATT and CDR2 SNEGSKA come from the germline V gene (reference sequence). CDR3 DNA: TGCAGTGCTAGAGATATTAGGAGCGGGAAGACCTACGAGCAGTACTTC. Translated: CSARDIRSGKTYEQYF.

The chain is built from TRBV5-1 and TRBJ2-1; D uncertain. CDR3 length equals 13 residues. The germline V gene encodes CDR1 SGHRS and CDR2 YFSETQ. Trimming left V 3 bases short and J 9 bases short, with 13 bases between. The CDR3 region has the DNA TGCGCCAGCAGCTCCCCGGAGCTCCCTGAGCAGTTCTTC. This encodes CASSSPELPEQFF.

The V call is TRBV12-3 or TRBV12-4, the J call TRBJ2-1; TRBD2 aligns across 16 bases. The CDR3 consists of 18 residues. V was clipped by 7 bases and J by 0 bases; unmatched bases: 6. The CDR3 DNA is TGTGCCAGCACCAAGGGGACTAGCGGGAGGGCCTCCTACAATGAGCAGTTCTTC. Translating it yields CASTKGTSGRASYNEQFF.

This chain joins TRBV7-2 and TRBJ2-1, with 8 nucleotides matching TRBD2. The germline gives CDR1 SGHTA, CDR2 FQGNSA. The CDR3 loop spans 13 amino acids. The junction had 9 bases not matched to a gene; V was cut back by 5 bases and J by 12 bases. Here the CDR3 DNA reads TGTGCCAGCAGCCCGGGGGGGTCTCGGGGGCAGTTCTTC. Encoded protein: CASSPGGSRGQFF.

As regards this clonotype: Mismatch with germline at one junction end may stem from a read error. The rearrangement links TRBV20-1 to TRBJ2-3; 8 nucleotides line up with TRBD1. CDR3 length: 17 residues. Germline V gene data show CDR1 as DFQATT and CDR2 as SNEGSKA (reference sequence). The CDR3 nucleotides read TGCAGTGCCAGAGGGGTCGGGACAGGCTACAGCACAGATACGCAGTATTTT. It codes for CSARGVGTGYSTDTQYF.

The CDR3 DNA reads as TGTGCCAGCAGCTTACTCTCTGGGCCCAGCGAGCAGTACTTC. Translating gives CASSLLSGPSEQYF. The chain is built from TRBV7-2 and TRBJ2-7; D is uncertain. Germline CDR1 is SGHTA and CDR2 is FQGNSA. The CDR3 totals 14 residues. Trimming removed 2 bases at V and 6 bases at J, with 14 bases between.

This chain joins TRBV27 and TRBJ2-5, with D possibly being TRBD2 (6 bases). Germline V lookup: CDR1 MNHEY, CDR2 SMNVEV (reference sequence). Trimming left V 10 bases short and J 5 bases short, with 23 bases between. This CDR3 contains 15 residues. The CDR3 DNA reads TGTGCCACCAAGGATGCGGGACTTCCCGGGGAGACCCAGTACTTC. Protein: CATKDAGLPGETQYF.

The chain employs TRBV7-9 and TRBJ1-4; D remains unclear. CDR1 is SEHNR, CDR2 FQNEAQ, per germline (reference sequence). This CDR3 is built from 15 residues. V shed 1 base and J shed 7 bases, with 13 bases lying between them. This CDR3 is CASSLGEVAREKLFF. CDR3 sequence (DNA): TGTGCCAGCAGCTTAGGGGAGGTGGCTCGTGAAAAACTGTTTTTT.

This clonotype occurred once. The chain links TRBV7-6 to TRBJ2-1; 7 positions agree with TRBD2. CDR3 length: 16 residues. V lost 0 bases to trimming and J lost 3 bases; unmatched junction nucleotides: 5. The germline CDR1 and CDR2 sequences are SGHVS and FNYEAQ. The CDR3 region has the DNA TGTGCCAGCAGCTTAGCCAGTCTAGCGGTCTACAATGAGCAGTTCTTC. This translates into CASSLASLAVYNEQFF.

This clonotype occurred many times. The rearrangement uses TRBV12-3 or TRBV12-4 and TRBJ2-6; the D gene is possibly TRBD2 (5 bases). The CDR3 totals 17 residues. The ends were cut back, 3 bases at V and 0 bases at J, with 12 bases in the middle. CDR3 sequence (DNA): TGTGCCAGCAGTTTTGGGGAACTAGTCTCTGGGGCCAACGTCCTGACTTTC. Amino acids: CASSFGELVSGANVLTF.

The rearrangement links TRBV7-2 to TRBJ2-5; D might be TRBD1 or TRBD2, each matching 6 bases. The germline V gene has CDR1 SGHTA and CDR2 FQGNSA. The CDR3 runs 18 residues. Trimming pared 5 bases from V and 2 bases from J, leaving 24 bases between. CDR3 DNA sequence: TGTGCCAGCAGCAAGGTTCTAGGGGGGCATGGAGGACAAGAGACCCAGTACTTC. It codes for CASSKVLGGHGGQETQYF.

The chain links TRBV28 to TRBJ2-1; the match to TRBD2 covers 8 bases. The V gene's germline CDR1 is MDHEN and CDR2 SYDVKM. CDR3 length equals 17 residues. The ends lost 4 bases at V and 8 bases at J; junction bases unmatched: 16. CDR3 nucleotides: TGTGCCAGCAGTTCCCTTATACTAGCGGAAAGGGTTGATGAGCAGTTCTTC. It is translated as CASSSLILAERVDEQFF. The whole variable domain, remainder taken from reference TRBV28 and TRBJ2-1, is DVKVTQSSRYLVKRTGEKVFLECVQDMDHENMFWYRQDPGLGLRLIYFSYDVKMKEKGDIPEGYSVSREKKERFSLILESASTNQTSMYLCASSSLILAERVDEQFFGPGTRLTVL.

This clonotype was seen a few times. This rearrangement joins TRBV4-1 to TRBJ2-1, with a possible D match to TRBD2 (6 bases). Germline values: CDR1 MGHRA, CDR2 YSYEKL. V lost 1 base to trimming and J lost 6 bases, with 16 bases between them. This CDR3 comprises 16 residues. This chain's CDR3 is CASSQVSGTLFNEQFF. As DNA, the CDR3 is TGCGCCAGCAGCCAAGTCTCCGGGACTCTCTTCAATGAGCAGTTCTTC.